This entry describes one TCR beta chain. As yet, its antigen is unknown. This entry belongs to a study of blood T cells in healthy people across ages. It was with a sample-barcoded 5' primer and a J-beta primer mix that a second PCR of about 7 to 12 cycles was run. The template-switch adaptor was a 5' adaptor with 12 random nucleotides. It tagged each cDNA molecule. From the 5' RACE reads, TCRdb called clonotypes with MiXCR, one entry per CDR3 protein. The profile shows around 990,000 distinct CDR3 sequences, around two fifths of them singletons. Germline-derived CDR1 and CDR2 are DFQATT and SNEGSKA (reference sequence). V was shortened by 1 base and J by 0 bases, with 12 bases between the two germline ends. The length of the CDR3 is 15 residues. Study outcomes and limitations: Per million T cells, TCR beta diversity dropped roughly linearly as age increased. Donors of long life had a larger count of naive CD4+ cells and greater diversity than aged donors.

No fewer than 6 micrograms of total RNA were isolated from every sample. This clonotype originated in a man in his late teens or twenties in good health. Input material: blood. The chain carries TRBV20-1 and TRBJ1-1; the D is unclear. CDR3 residues: CSARAPEAMNTEAFF. The CDR3 DNA follows: TGCAGTGCTAGAGCCCCAGAGGCGATGAACACTGAAGCTTTCTTT.